These 5 T cell receptor beta chains were sequenced from one sample in a study of a mutant IDH1 vaccine in newly diagnosed glioma. Libraries were prepared by immunoSEQ multiplex PCR; TCRdb keeps only in-frame clonotypes and omits some of them. Here the sample spans around 50,000 clones, around 80% being singletons. Their recognized antigens are unknown. Stated time point: week 5, during vaccination. In every dose of vaccine, 300 ug of mutant IDH1 20-mer peptide was given alongside topical imiquimod. The source was PBMCs, collected from a glioma patient whose treatment included an IDH1 peptide vaccine. These receptors were collected from a man aged 45 to 65 with glioma.

The rearrangement links TRBV5-1 to TRBJ1-1; the D is unclear. This CDR3 contains 13 residues. The V end was cut by 1 base, the J end by 2 bases, with 6 bases between. Germline CDR1 reads SGHRS; CDR2 reads YFSETQ. Here the CDR3 DNA reads TGCGCCAGCAGCTTGCTTGTCAACACTGAAGCTTTCTTT. As protein: CASSLLVNTEAFF.

This clone has a single count. This chain links TRBV2 with TRBJ2-6, with 9 bases matching TRBD1. CDR1 is SNHLY, CDR2 FYNNEI, per germline. This CDR3 spans 17 amino acids. The ends lost 3 bases at V and 0 bases at J; junction bases unmatched: 3. CDR3 protein: CASSDGTGFSGANVLTF. CDR3 coding DNA: TGTGCCAGCAGTGATGGGACAGGGTTCTCTGGGGCCAACGTCCTGACTTTC.

This clone was counted only a few times. The chain couples TRBV30 to TRBJ1-1; D possibly corresponds to TRBD1 (6 bases). The germline V gene has CDR1 GTSNPN and CDR2 SVGIG (reference sequence). The CDR3 has 15 residues. V gave up 0 bases and J gave up 1 base, with 12 bases separating them. CDR3 coding DNA: TGTGCCTGGAGTGTACGGACAGCAACGAACACTGAAGCTTTCTTT. Translation gives CAWSVRTATNTEAFF.

V usage is TRBV29-1 and J usage is TRBJ2-3; 7 nucleotides match TRBD1. The germline CDR1 and CDR2 sequences are SQVTM and ANQGSEA. This CDR3 is 14 amino acids long. With V trimmed by 8 bases and J by 5 bases, 13 bases remained unmatched. Written as DNA, the CDR3 is TGCAGCTCAAGGGGGCGTCAAGGTGGAGATACGCAGTATTTT. Its protein is CSSRGRQGGDTQYF.

The gene calls are TRBV7-9 and TRBJ2-7, with D possibly being TRBD1 (6 bases). The V end lost 5 bases, the J end lost 0 bases, and 8 bases lay between the germline ends. This CDR3 region has 13 residues. CDR1 and CDR2 from the germline V gene are SEHNR and FQNEAQ (reference sequence). CDR3 nucleotides: TGTGCCAGCAGCCCCAGGGGCTCCTACGAGCAGTACTTC. Translating it yields CASSPRGSYEQYF.